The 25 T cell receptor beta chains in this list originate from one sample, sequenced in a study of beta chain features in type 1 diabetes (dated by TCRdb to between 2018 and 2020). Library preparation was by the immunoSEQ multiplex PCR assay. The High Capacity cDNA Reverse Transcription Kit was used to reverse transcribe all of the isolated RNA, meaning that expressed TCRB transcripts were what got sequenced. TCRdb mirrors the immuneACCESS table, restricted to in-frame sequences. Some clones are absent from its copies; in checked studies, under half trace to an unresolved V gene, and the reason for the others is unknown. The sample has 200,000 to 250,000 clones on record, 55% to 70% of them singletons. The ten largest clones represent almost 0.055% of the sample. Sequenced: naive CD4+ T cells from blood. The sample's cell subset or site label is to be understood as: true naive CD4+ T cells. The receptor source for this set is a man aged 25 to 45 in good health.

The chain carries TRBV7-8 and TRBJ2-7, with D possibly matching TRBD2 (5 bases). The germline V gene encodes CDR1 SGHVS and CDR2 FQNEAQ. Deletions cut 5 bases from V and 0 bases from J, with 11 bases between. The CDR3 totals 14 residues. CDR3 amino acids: CASSLGGGSYEQYF. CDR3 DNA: TGTGCCAGCAGCCTCGGAGGCGGCTCCTACGAGCAGTACTTC.

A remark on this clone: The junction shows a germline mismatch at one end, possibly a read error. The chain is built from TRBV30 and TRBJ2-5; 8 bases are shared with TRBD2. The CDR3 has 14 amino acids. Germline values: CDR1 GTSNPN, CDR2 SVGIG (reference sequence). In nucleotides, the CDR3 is TGTGCCGGGAGTCCAGGCCTAGCGGGAGAGACCCAGTACTTC. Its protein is CAGSPGLAGETQYF.

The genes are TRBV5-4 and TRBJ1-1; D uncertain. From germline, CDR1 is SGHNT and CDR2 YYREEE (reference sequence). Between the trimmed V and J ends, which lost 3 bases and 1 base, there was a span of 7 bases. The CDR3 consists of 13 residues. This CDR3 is CASSSLQNTEAFF. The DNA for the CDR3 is TGTGCCAGCAGCTCCTTACAGAACACTGAAGCTTTCTTT.

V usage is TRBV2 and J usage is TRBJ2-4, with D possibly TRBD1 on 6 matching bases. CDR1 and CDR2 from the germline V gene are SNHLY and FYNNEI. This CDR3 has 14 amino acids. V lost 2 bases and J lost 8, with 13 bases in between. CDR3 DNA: TGTGCCAGCAGTGAATTCAACAGACAGGACATTCAGTACTTC. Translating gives CASSEFNRQDIQYF. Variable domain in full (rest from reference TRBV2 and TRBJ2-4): EPEVTQTPSHQVTQMGQEVILRCVPISNHLYFYWYRQILGQKVEFLVSFYNNEISEKSEIFDDQFSVERPDGSNFTLKIRSTKLEDSAMYFCASSEFNRQDIQYFGAGTRLSVL.

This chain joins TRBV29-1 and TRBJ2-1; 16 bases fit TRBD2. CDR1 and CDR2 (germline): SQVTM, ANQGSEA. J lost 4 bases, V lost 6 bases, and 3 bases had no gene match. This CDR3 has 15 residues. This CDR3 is CSVGTSGRAYNEQFF. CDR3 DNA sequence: TGCAGCGTCGGGACTAGCGGGAGGGCGTACAATGAGCAGTTCTTC.

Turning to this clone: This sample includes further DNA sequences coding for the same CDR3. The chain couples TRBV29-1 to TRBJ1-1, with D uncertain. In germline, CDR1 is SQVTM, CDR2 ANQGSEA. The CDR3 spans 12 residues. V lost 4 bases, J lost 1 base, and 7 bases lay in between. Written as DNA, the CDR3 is TGCAGCGTTGTAGCGGGGAACACTGAAGCTTTCTTT. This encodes CSVVAGNTEAFF.

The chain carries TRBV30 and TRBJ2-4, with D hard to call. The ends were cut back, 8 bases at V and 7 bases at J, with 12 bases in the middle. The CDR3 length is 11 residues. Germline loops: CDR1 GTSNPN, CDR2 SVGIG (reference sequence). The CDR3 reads CAHDQRNIQYF. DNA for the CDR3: TGTGCCCACGACCAGAGGAACATTCAGTACTTC. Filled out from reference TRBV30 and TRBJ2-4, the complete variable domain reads SQTIHQWPATLVQPVGSPLSLECTVEGTSNPNLYWYRQAAGRGLQLLFYSVGIGQISSEVPQNLSASRPQDRQFILSSKKLLLSDSGFYLCAHDQRNIQYFGAGTRLSVL.

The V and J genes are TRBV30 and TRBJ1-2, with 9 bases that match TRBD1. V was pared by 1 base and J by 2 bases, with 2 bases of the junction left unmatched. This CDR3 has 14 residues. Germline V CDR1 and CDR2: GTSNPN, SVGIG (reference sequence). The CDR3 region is CAWSAQGANYGYTF. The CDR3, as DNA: TGTGCCTGGAGTGCACAGGGGGCGAACTATGGCTACACCTTC.

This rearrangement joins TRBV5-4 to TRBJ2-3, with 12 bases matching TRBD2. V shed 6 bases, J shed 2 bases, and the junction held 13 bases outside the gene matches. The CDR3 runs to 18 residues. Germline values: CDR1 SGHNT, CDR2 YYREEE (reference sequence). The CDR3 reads CASTLGLAGGPVTDTQYF. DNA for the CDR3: TGTGCCAGCACCCTAGGGCTAGCGGGGGGGCCGGTCACAGATACGCAGTATTTT.

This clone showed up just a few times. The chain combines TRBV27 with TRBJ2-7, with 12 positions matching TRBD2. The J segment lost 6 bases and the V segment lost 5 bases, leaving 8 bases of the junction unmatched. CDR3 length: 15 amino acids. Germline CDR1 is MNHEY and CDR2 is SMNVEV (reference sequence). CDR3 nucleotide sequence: TGTGCCAGCAGTACTCGACTAGCGGGAGTGGGCGAGCAGTACTTC. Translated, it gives CASSTRLAGVGEQYF.

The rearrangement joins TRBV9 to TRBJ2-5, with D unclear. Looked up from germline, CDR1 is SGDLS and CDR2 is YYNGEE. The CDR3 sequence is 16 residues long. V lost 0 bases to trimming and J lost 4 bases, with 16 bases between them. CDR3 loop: CASSVGALRAPETQYF. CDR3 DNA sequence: TGTGCCAGCAGCGTAGGAGCCCTTCGGGCACCAGAGACCCAGTACTTC.

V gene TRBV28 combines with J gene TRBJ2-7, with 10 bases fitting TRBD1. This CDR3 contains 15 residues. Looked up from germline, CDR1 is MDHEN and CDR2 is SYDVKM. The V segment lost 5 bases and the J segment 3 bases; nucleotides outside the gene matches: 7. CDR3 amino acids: CASSATGTGDYEQYF. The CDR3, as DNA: TGTGCCAGCAGTGCCACCGGGACAGGGGACTACGAGCAGTACTTC.

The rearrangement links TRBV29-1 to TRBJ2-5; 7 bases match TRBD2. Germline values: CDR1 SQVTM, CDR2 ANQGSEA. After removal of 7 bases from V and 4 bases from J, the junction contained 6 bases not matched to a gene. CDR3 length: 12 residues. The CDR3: CSGGRAGETQYF. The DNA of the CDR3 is TGCAGCGGTGGGAGGGCCGGAGAGACCCAGTACTTC.

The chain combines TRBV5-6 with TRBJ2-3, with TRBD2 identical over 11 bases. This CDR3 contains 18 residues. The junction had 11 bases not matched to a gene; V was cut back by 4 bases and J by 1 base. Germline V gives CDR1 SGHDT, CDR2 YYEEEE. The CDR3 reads CASSLMTSGIMGTDTQYF. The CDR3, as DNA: TGTGCCAGCAGCCTTATGACTAGCGGGATTATGGGCACAGATACGCAGTATTTT.

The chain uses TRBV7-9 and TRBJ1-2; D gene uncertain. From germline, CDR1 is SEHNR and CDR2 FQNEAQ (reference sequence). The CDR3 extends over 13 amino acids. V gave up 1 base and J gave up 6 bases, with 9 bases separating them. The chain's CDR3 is CASSLVGVNGYTF. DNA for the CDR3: TGTGCCAGCAGCTTAGTTGGTGTGAATGGCTACACCTTC.

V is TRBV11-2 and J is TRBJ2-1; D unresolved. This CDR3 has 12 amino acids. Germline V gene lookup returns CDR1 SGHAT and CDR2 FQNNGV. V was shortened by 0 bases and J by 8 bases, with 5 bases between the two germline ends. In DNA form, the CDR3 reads TGTGCCAGCAGCTTAGATCCCTATGAGCAGTTCTTC. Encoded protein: CASSLDPYEQFF.

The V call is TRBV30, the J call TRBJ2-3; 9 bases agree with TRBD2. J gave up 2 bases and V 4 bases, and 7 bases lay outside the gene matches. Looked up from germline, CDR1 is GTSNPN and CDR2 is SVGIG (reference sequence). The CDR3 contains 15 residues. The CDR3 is CAWNQLAGPTDTQYF. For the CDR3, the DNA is TGTGCCTGGAACCAACTAGCGGGCCCCACAGATACGCAGTATTTT.

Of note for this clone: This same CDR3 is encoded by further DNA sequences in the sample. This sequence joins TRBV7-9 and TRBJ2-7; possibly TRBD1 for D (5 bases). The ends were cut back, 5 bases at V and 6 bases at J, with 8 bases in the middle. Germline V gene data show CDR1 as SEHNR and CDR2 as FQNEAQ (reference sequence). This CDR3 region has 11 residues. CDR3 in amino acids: CASSQGAEQYF. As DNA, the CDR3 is TGTGCCAGCAGCCAGGGTGCCGAGCAGTACTTC. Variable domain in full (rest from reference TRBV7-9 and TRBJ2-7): DTGVSQNPRHKITKRGQNVTFRCDPISEHNRLYWYRQTLGQGPEFLTYFQNEAQLEKSRLLSDRFSAERPKGSFSTLEIQRTEQGDSAMYLCASSQGAEQYFGPGTRLTVT.

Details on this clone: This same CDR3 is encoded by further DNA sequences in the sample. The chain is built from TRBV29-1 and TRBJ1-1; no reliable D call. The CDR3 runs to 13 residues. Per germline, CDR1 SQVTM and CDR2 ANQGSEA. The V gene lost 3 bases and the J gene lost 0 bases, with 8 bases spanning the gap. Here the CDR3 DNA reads TGCAGCGTTGAGCTGCAGTTGAACACTGAAGCTTTCTTT. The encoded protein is CSVELQLNTEAFF.

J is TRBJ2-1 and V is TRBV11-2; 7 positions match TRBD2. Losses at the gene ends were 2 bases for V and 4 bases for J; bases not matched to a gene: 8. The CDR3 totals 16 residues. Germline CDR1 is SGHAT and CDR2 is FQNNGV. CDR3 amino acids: CASSLPTLAAYNEQFF. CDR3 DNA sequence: TGTGCCAGCAGCTTACCAACTCTAGCGGCATACAATGAGCAGTTCTTC.

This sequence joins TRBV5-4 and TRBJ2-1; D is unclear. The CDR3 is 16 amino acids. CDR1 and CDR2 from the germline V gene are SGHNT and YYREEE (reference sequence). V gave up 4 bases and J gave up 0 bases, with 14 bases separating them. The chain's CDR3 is CASSPTSAVSYNEQFF. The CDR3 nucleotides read TGTGCCAGCAGCCCCACGTCAGCAGTCTCCTACAATGAGCAGTTCTTC.

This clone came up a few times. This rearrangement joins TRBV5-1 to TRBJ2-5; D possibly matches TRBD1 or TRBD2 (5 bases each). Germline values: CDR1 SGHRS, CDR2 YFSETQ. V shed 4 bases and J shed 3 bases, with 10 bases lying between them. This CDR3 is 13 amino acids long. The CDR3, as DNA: TGCGCCAGCAGCGCTGGGACGGAAGAGACCCAGTACTTC. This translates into CASSAGTEETQYF.

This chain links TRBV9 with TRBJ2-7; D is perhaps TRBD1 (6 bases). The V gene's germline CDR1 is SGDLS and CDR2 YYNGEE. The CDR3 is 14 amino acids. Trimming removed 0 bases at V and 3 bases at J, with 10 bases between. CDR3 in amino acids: CASSVGKGGYEQYF. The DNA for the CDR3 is TGTGCCAGCAGCGTAGGAAAAGGGGGCTACGAGCAGTACTTC.

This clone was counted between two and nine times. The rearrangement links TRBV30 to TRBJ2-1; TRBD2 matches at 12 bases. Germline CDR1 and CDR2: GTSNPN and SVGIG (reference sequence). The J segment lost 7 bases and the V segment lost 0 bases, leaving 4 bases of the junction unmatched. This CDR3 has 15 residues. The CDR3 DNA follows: TGTGCCTGGAGTGTAGGACTAGCGGGGCCTAATGAGCAGTTCTTC. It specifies CAWSVGLAGPNEQFF.

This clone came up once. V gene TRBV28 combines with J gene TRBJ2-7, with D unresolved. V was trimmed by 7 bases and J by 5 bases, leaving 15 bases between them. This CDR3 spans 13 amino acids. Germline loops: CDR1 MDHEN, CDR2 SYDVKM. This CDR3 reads CASIWSATNEQYF. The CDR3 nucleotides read TGTGCCAGCATCTGGAGCGCCACCAACGAGCAGTACTTC.